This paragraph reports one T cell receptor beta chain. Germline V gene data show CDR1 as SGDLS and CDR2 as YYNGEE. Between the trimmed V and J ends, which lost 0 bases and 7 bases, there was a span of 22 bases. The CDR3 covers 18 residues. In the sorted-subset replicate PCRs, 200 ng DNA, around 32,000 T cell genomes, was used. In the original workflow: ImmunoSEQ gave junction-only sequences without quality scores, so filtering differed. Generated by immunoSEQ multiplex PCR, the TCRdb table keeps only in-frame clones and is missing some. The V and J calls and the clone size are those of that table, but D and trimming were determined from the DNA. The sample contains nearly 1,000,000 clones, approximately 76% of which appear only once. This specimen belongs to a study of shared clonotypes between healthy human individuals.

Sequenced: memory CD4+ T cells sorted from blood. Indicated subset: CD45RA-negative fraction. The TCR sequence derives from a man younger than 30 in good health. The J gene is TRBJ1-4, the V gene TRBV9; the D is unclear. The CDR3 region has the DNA TGTGCCAGCAGCGTAGGTTTTGGGCGATTAGGCGAGACTGAAAAACTGTTTTTT. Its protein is CASSVGFGRLGETEKLFF.